The sequence of this T cell receptor beta chain was determined in a study of control samples from healthy donors and cancer patients. The protocol was immunoSEQ multiplex PCR, while the TCRdb copy is restricted to in-frame clones and leaves out a portion. The table records about 130,000 clones, 90% of them present only once. The CDR3 loop spans 13 amino acids. Trimming removed 7 bases from V and 1 base from J, with 10 bases in between. The germline gives CDR1 SNHLY, CDR2 FYNNEI. The chain couples TRBV2 to TRBJ2-5; D is ambiguous. Sequencing used blood. The clonotype was recovered from a man aged 40-50 years in good health. CDR3 coding DNA: TGTGCCAGCACTCGGCAGAGCCAAGAGACCCAGTACTTC. Its translation is CASTRQSQETQYF.